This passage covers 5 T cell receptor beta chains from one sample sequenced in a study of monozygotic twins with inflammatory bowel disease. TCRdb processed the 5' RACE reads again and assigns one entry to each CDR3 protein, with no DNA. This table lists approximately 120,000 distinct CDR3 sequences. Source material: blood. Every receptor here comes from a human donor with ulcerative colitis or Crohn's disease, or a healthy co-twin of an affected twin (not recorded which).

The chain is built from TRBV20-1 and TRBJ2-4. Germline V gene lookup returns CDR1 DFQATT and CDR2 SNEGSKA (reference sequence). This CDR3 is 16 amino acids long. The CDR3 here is CSAILSESLAKNIQYF.

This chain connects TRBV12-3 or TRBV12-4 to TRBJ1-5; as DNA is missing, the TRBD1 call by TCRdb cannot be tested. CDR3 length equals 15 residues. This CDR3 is CASSFRGSGGQPQHF.

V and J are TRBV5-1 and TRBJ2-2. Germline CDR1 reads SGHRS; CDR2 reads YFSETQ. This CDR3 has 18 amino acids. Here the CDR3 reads CASSLAGLGRKNTGELFF.

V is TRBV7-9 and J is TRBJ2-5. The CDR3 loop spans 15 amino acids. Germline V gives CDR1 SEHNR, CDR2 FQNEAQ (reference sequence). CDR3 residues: CASSLESGLRETQYF.

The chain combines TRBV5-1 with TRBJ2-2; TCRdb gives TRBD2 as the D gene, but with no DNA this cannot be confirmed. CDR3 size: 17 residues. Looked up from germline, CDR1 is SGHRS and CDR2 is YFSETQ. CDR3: CASSLVLAGVNTGELFF.